Following are 19 T cell receptor beta chains from one sample sequenced in a study of T-cell reconstitution after alpha-beta-depleted transplantation in children. It was with unique molecular identifiers that the TCRbeta library was prepared. Via MiXCR, TCRdb re-called the PCR reads, giving one row per CDR3 protein. The sample records about 400,000 distinct CDR3 sequences, roughly 15% being singletons. Sample: PBMCs, taken from the stem cell graft. These receptors were taken from a human donor who donated a stem cell graft to a child with Fanconi anemia.

J is TRBJ1-1 and V is TRBV28; no definite D call. This CDR3 contains 14 residues. Trimming shortened V by 3 bases and J by 3 bases, and 11 bases separated the two germline ends. From germline, CDR1 is MDHEN and CDR2 SYDVKM. The chain's CDR3 is CASSFAGRDTEAFF. The CDR3 bases are TGTGCCAGCAGTTTCGCAGGAAGGGACACTGAAGCTTTCTTT. Combining the CDR3 with reference TRBV28 and TRBJ1-1 gives the whole variable domain DVKVTQSSRYLVKRTGEKVFLECVQDMDHENMFWYRQDPGLGLRLIYFSYDVKMKEKGDIPEGYSVSREKKERFSLILESASTNQTSMYLCASSFAGRDTEAFFGQGTRLTVV.

The V call is TRBV3-1, the J call TRBJ2-7; 7 bases map to TRBD1. Per the germline V gene, CDR1 is LGHDT and CDR2 is YNNKEL (reference sequence). The CDR3 extends over 15 amino acids. V trimming: 5 bases; J trimming: 3 bases; junction bases outside the gene matches: 10. As DNA, the CDR3 is TGTGCCAGCAGCTCATCCCGACAGGGTAACTACGAGCAGTACTTC. It specifies CASSSSRQGNYEQYF.

This clonotype was detected many times. V and J are TRBV27 and TRBJ2-3, with 9 bases aligning to TRBD1. Germline CDR1 is MNHEY and CDR2 is SMNVEV (reference sequence). V lost 6 bases and J lost 8; bases outside the gene matches: 9. The CDR3 is 14 residues long. This CDR3 is CASRDRGYLVTQYF. In DNA form, the CDR3 reads TGTGCCAGCAGGGACAGGGGCTACCTAGTTACGCAGTATTTT.

This clonotype was observed many times. The chain links TRBV5-1 to TRBJ2-1, with 10 positions matching TRBD2. The trim removed 0 bases at V and 0 bases at J, leaving 3 bases unmatched. CDR3 length equals 17 residues. Germline V gives CDR1 SGHRS, CDR2 YFSETQ. The CDR3 is CASSLDSGGSSYNEQFF. CDR3 bases: TGCGCCAGCAGCTTGGATAGCGGGGGGAGCTCCTACAATGAGCAGTTCTTC.

The table lists this clonotype with a few counts. This chain connects TRBV28 to TRBJ1-2; 8 positions agree with TRBD1. This CDR3 comprises 15 residues. Germline V lookup: CDR1 MDHEN, CDR2 SYDVKM. With V trimmed by 3 bases and J by 1 base, 4 bases remained unmatched. The CDR3 DNA is TGTGCCAGCAGTTTCCAGGACAGGGATAACTATGGCTACACCTTC. As protein: CASSFQDRDNYGYTF.

At least ten counts were recorded for this clonotype. As DNA, the CDR3 is TGTGCCAGCTCACCTCCCGGGACAGGGAGAGAGCAGTACGTC. It codes for CASSPPGTGREQYV. The chain employs TRBV18 and TRBJ2-7, with TRBD1 matching 9 bases. The germline V gene has CDR1 KGHSH and CDR2 LQKENI. The CDR3 runs to 14 residues. Trimming at V came to 3 bases and at J to 7 bases, leaving 7 bases not matched to a gene.

V and J are TRBV14 and TRBJ2-1, with 7 bases identical to TRBD1. The J segment lost 11 bases and the V segment lost 4 bases, leaving 8 bases of the junction unmatched. The CDR3 consists of 13 residues. Germline CDR1 and CDR2: SGHDN and FVKESK. Here the CDR3 reads CASSPTRDSKQFF. The CDR3 DNA reads as TGTGCCAGCAGCCCAACCCGGGACAGTAAGCAGTTCTTC.

The chain is built from TRBV18 and TRBJ2-1; no clear D. The ends were cut back, 1 base at V and 8 bases at J, with 9 bases in the middle. The V gene's germline CDR1 is KGHSH and CDR2 LQKENI. The length of the CDR3 is 13 residues. Here the CDR3 reads CASSPQARDEQFF. In DNA, the CDR3 is TGTGCCAGCTCACCACAGGCCCGCGATGAGCAGTTCTTC.

This chain uses TRBV12-5 with TRBJ1-1; tentative D call: TRBD1 (6 bases). Germline V gene data show CDR1 as LGHNT and CDR2 as FRNRAP. The V gene lost 5 bases and the J gene lost 10 bases, with 14 bases spanning the gap. This CDR3 contains 12 residues. The DNA for the CDR3 is TGTGCTAGTGGTAACGAAGAAGGGGGAGCTTTCTTT. Its translation: CASGNEEGGAFF.

This clonotype was counted only a few times. The CDR3 loop is CSVQQGYQETQYF. As DNA, the CDR3 is TGCAGCGTACAACAGGGTTACCAAGAGACCCAGTACTTC. The chain is built from TRBV29-1 and TRBJ2-5, with TRBD1 as a possible D gene (6 bases). The CDR3 consists of 13 residues. Between the trimmed V and J ends, which lost 6 bases and 0 bases, there was a span of 11 bases. The germline V gene encodes CDR1 SQVTM and CDR2 ANQGSEA.

This clonotype appeared many times. The V and J genes are TRBV20-1 and TRBJ2-6; 8 bases match TRBD1. The CDR3 contains 17 residues. CDR1 is DFQATT, CDR2 SNEGSKA, per germline (reference sequence). V was clipped by 2 bases and J by 0 bases; unmatched bases: 6. The CDR3 protein is CSARTDRVSSGANVLTF. Written as DNA, the CDR3 is TGCAGTGCTAGAACGGACAGGGTGAGCTCTGGGGCCAACGTCCTGACTTTC.

This clonotype was observed many times. This CDR3 is CATSNTGDTGELFF. Here the CDR3 DNA reads TGTGCCACCAGCAACACAGGGGACACCGGGGAGCTGTTTTTT. The gene calls are TRBV24-1 and TRBJ2-2; the match to TRBD1 covers 7 bases. Per germline, CDR1 KGHDR and CDR2 SFDVKD. V was pared by 7 bases and J by 3 bases, with 4 bases of the junction left unmatched. The CDR3 runs 14 residues.

In this sample, this clonotype turned up many times. The chain joins TRBV2 to TRBJ1-2; possible D gene TRBD1, 6 bases. The ends were cut back, 7 bases at V and 7 bases at J, with 10 bases in the middle. The germline CDR1 and CDR2 sequences are SNHLY and FYNNEI. This CDR3 has 11 residues. The DNA of the CDR3 is TGTGCCAGCACAGGACAGCGTGGCTACACCTTC. Encoded protein: CASTGQRGYTF. The full variable domain, completed using reference TRBV2 and TRBJ1-2, is EPEVTQTPSHQVTQMGQEVILRCVPISNHLYFYWYRQILGQKVEFLVSFYNNEISEKSEIFDDQFSVERPDGSNFTLKIRSTKLEDSAMYFCASTGQRGYTFGSGTRLTVV.

This clonotype was found many times. This rearrangement joins TRBV20-1 to TRBJ1-6, with 9 nucleotides matching TRBD1. The ends lost 1 base at V and 7 bases at J; junction bases unmatched: 8. This CDR3 comprises 16 residues. Germline-derived CDR1 and CDR2 are DFQATT and SNEGSKA (reference sequence). CDR3 nucleotides: TGCAGTGCTAGAGGGAGGAGAGGACAGGGGAATTCACCCCTCCACTTT. Encoded protein: CSARGRRGQGNSPLHF.

The CDR3, as DNA: TGTGCCAGCAGCGTCGACAGGCCATCCTACGAGCAGTACTTC. Its translation: CASSVDRPSYEQYF. The chain carries TRBV7-2 and TRBJ2-7; a weak D match, TRBD1 (6 bases). Germline-derived CDR1 and CDR2 are SGHTA and FQGNSA. This CDR3 has 14 amino acids. V was shortened by 5 bases and J by 1 base, with 12 bases between the two germline ends.

Sample share makes this clonotype medium-sized. The rearrangement links TRBV5-1 to TRBJ2-1; TRBD1 might be the D (6 bases). Germline CDR1 SGHRS, CDR2 YFSETQ. The germline V and J ends were trimmed by 2 bases and 7 bases, with 16 bases remaining between them. The CDR3 is made up of 15 amino acids. The CDR3 nucleotides read TGCGCCAGCAGCTTCGGACAGCCGACGGGGAATGAGCAGTTCTTC. As protein: CASSFGQPTGNEQFF.

V and J are TRBV4-3 and TRBJ1-1; tentative D call: TRBD1 (6 bases). The CDR3 contains 19 residues. CDR1 LGHNA and CDR2 YSLEER come from the germline V gene. The V end was cut by 4 bases, the J end by 1 base, with 25 bases between. In nucleotides, the CDR3 is TGCGCCAGCAGCCCCACTAGCGCCCAGACAGGCATCCCGAACACTGAAGCTTTCTTT. As protein: CASSPTSAQTGIPNTEAFF.

This clonotype was recorded a few times. The rearrangement links TRBV4-2 to TRBJ1-2; D call uncertain. Trimming shortened V by 0 bases and J by 4 bases, and 12 bases separated the two germline ends. This CDR3 comprises 15 residues. Germline V gene sequence: CDR1 LGHNA, CDR2 YNFKEQ. This CDR3 reads CASSQEQAPSYGYTF. The DNA of the CDR3 is TGTGCCAGCAGCCAAGAGCAGGCCCCATCCTATGGCTACACCTTC.

This clonotype was counted many times. The chain carries TRBV20-1 and TRBJ2-3; 9 bases agree with TRBD2. Per germline, CDR1 DFQATT and CDR2 SNEGSKA (reference sequence). The J segment lost 2 bases and the V segment lost 3 bases, leaving 12 bases of the junction unmatched. This CDR3 is 17 amino acids long. CDR3 in DNA: TGCAGTGCTAGCGCTAGCGGGGTGATCATTACCACAGATACGCAGTATTTT. Translating gives CSASASGVIITTDTQYF.